Each of the 3 T cell receptor beta chains below was sequenced from the same sample in a study of beta chain features in type 1 diabetes (dated by TCRdb to 2016 to 2019). Overall results and qualifications from the work: A moderate but significant shortening of TCRB CDR3 length was observed in type 1 diabetes patients in all four CD4+ subsets.

The protocol used for the library was the immunoSEQ multiplex PCR assay. The entire isolated RNA was reverse transcribed using the High Capacity cDNA Reverse Transcription Kit, and thus expressed TCRB transcripts were sequenced. TCRdb stores this immuneACCESS table with in-frame sequences only. Part of the clones is absent; in the studies checked, under half of the shortfall reflects unresolved V genes, and no reason is known for the rest. Counted in this sample were some 250,000 clones; around 14% of them appeared once. Of the sample, 0.015% to 0.02% falls within the top ten clones. Antigens for these TCRs are unknown. Sequenced material: naive CD4+ T cells from blood. The sample's cell subset or site, from its label and the paper: true naive CD4+ T cells. The origin of the receptors is a man younger than 40 with type 1 diabetes.

This clone was counted a few times. The V call is TRBV5-6, the J call TRBJ1-6; TRBD1 aligns across 8 bases. This CDR3 comprises 14 residues. With V trimmed by 5 bases and J by 13 bases, 11 bases remained unmatched. Per the germline V gene, CDR1 is SGHDT and CDR2 is YYEEEE. CDR3 in DNA: TGTGCCAGCAGAGATTACAGGGGGATGAGGCCCCTCCACTTT. Its translation is CASRDYRGMRPLHF.

The V and J genes are TRBV18 and TRBJ2-3, with D perhaps matching TRBD1 (5 bases). Germline-derived CDR1 and CDR2 are KGHSH and LQKENI. Trimming left V 3 bases short and J 5 bases short, with 18 bases between. This CDR3 contains 16 residues. CDR3 protein: CASSPRLSRVGDTQYF. The CDR3 bases are TGTGCCAGCTCACCCCGGCTGAGCAGGGTAGGAGATACGCAGTATTTT.

This clone was seen only a few times. The chain uses TRBV19 and TRBJ1-2, with 8 bases identical to TRBD1. The CDR3 totals 14 residues. V was clipped by 9 bases and J by 4 bases; unmatched bases: 10. From germline, CDR1 is LNHDA and CDR2 SQIVND (reference sequence). The CDR3 sequence: CASLPGTGIYGYTF. CDR3 DNA sequence: TGTGCCAGCTTACCGGGGACAGGAATCTATGGCTACACCTTC.